The 21 T cell receptor beta chains below come from one sample, sequenced in a study of cytomegalovirus exposure and HLA in healthy donors. PCR used 60 Vbeta primers and 13 Jbeta primers. TCRdb keeps only in-frame clones here, not all; method: immunoSEQ multiplex PCR. Counted here are some 110,000 clones, 75% to 90% occurring once; the ten biggest clones make up 6.5% to 7%. Material for sequencing was PBMCs. The receptors derive from a man between 25 and 39 years old in good health and CMV-seropositive.

The J gene is TRBJ2-7, the V gene TRBV7-2, with 9 bases aligning to TRBD2. Germline values: CDR1 SGHTA, CDR2 FQGNSA. CDR3 size: 14 residues. With V trimmed by 5 bases and J by 5 bases, 7 bases remained unmatched. The CDR3 loop is CASSGAGGINEQYF. DNA for the CDR3: TGTGCCAGCAGCGGGGCGGGGGGGATAAACGAGCAGTACTTC.

CDR3 protein: CASSPRTGGNSPLHF. The CDR3 DNA follows: TGTGCCAGCTCACCGAGGACAGGGGGGAATTCACCCCTCCACTTT. The chain joins TRBV18 to TRBJ1-6, with 10 positions matching TRBD1. The germline V gene has CDR1 KGHSH and CDR2 LQKENI. This CDR3 region has 15 residues. V shed 3 bases and J 7 bases; nucleotides not matched to a gene: 3.

CDR3: CASSGDRWAEQYF. As DNA, the CDR3 is TGTGCCAGCAGCGGGGACAGGTGGGCCGAGCAGTACTTC. V gene TRBV5-6 combines with J gene TRBJ2-7, with 8 positions matching TRBD1. Losses at the gene ends were 4 bases for V and 6 bases for J; bases not matched to a gene: 6. This CDR3 spans 13 amino acids. CDR1 is SGHDT and CDR2 is YYEEEE in the germline V gene. Full variable domain (remainder filled in from reference TRBV5-6 and TRBJ2-7): DAGVTQSPTHLIKTRGQQVTLRCSPKSGHDTVSWYQQALGQGPQFIFQYYEEEERQRGNFPDRFSGHQFPNYSSELNVNALLLGDSALYLCASSGDRWAEQYFGPGTRLTVT.

The chain combines TRBV11-3 with TRBJ1-1; no firm D call. This CDR3 is built from 13 residues. V lost 4 bases to trimming and J lost 4 bases, with 10 bases between them. The germline V gene encodes CDR1 SGHNT and CDR2 YENEEA. The CDR3 protein is CASSSARGTEAFF. CDR3 coding DNA: TGTGCCAGCAGCTCGGCCCGGGGCACTGAAGCTTTCTTT.

This sequence joins TRBV5-8 and TRBJ2-3; TRBD2 agrees at 10 bases. J was trimmed by 2 bases and V by 3 bases; bases with no gene match: 3. The CDR3 is 15 residues long. CDR1 SGHTS and CDR2 YDEGEE come from the germline V gene. The CDR3 here is CASSSGTSATDTQYF. The CDR3, as DNA: TGTGCCAGCAGCTCCGGGACTAGCGCCACAGATACGCAGTATTTT.

The J gene is TRBJ2-1, the V gene TRBV10-3; tentative D call: TRBD1 (6 bases). CDR3 length equals 16 residues. Trimming took off 7 bases at V and 7 bases at J, with 23 bases between the two ends. Germline CDR1 and CDR2: ENHRY and SYGVKD. This chain's CDR3 is CAITRNERGFSNEQFF. The CDR3 DNA is TGTGCCATCACCAGGAACGAGAGGGGGTTCTCGAATGAGCAGTTCTTC.

This clone is a singleton in its sample. V gene TRBV29-1 combines with J gene TRBJ1-2, with 9 bases fitting TRBD1. The V segment lost 7 bases and the J segment 11 bases; nucleotides outside the gene matches: 11. Germline assignment: CDR1 SQVTM and CDR2 ANQGSEA. There are 12 residues in the CDR3. The DNA of the CDR3 is TGCAGCGCCGAGGACAGGGGTGGGAGGTACACCTTC. Residues: CSAEDRGGRYTF.

This chain joins TRBV4-3 and TRBJ1-2, with D perhaps matching TRBD1 (5 bases). The germline V and J ends were trimmed by 4 bases and 6 bases, with 15 bases remaining between them. Germline-derived CDR1 and CDR2 are LGHNA and YSLEER. This CDR3 has 14 amino acids. The CDR3 DNA reads as TGCGCCAGCAGCCCCCTTAATCGGGGGAATGGCTACACCTTC. It is translated as CASSPLNRGNGYTF.

V usage is TRBV19 and J usage is TRBJ1-1; D not resolved. Trimming removed 3 bases from V and 7 bases from J, with 6 bases in between. Germline V CDR1 and CDR2: LNHDA, SQIVND (reference sequence). The CDR3 length is 11 residues. The CDR3 DNA sequence: TGTGCCAGTAGTATCCGGAGTGAAGCTTTCTTT. Translation: CASSIRSEAFF. Based on the CDR3 plus reference TRBV19 and TRBJ1-1, the full variable domain is DGGITQSPKYLFRKEGQNVTLSCEQNLNHDAMYWYRQDPGQGLRLIYYSQIVNDFQKGDIAEGYSVSREKKESFPLTVTSAQKNPTAFYLCASSIRSEAFFGQGTRLTVV.

The chain uses TRBV6-1 and TRBJ1-2; D not certain. Germline lookup yields CDR1 MNHNS and CDR2 SASEGT. This CDR3 has 16 residues. V lost 2 bases and J 2 bases, leaving 15 bases between the germline ends. As DNA, the CDR3 is TGTGCCAGCAGTGAATGGAGCCTTGGAGGGAACTATGGCTACACCTTC. Protein sequence: CASSEWSLGGNYGYTF.

The V gene is TRBV18, the J gene TRBJ2-1; TRBD2 matches 7 bases. The CDR3 has 13 residues. J was trimmed by 7 bases and V by 6 bases; bases with no gene match: 6. Germline V gene data show CDR1 as KGHSH and CDR2 as LQKENI. The CDR3: CASSRGGNNEQFF. CDR3 coding DNA: TGTGCCAGCTCCCGGGGAGGGAATAATGAGCAGTTCTTC.

This clone was seen a single time. The chain recombines TRBV5-1 with TRBJ2-1; tentative D call: TRBD1 (6 bases). The germline V gene has CDR1 SGHRS and CDR2 YFSETQ. V was pared by 4 bases and J by 8 bases, with 16 bases between. This CDR3 contains 14 residues. CDR3 protein: CASSATQGGHEQFF. CDR3 DNA sequence: TGCGCCAGCAGCGCAACACAGGGTGGCCATGAGCAGTTCTTC. The entire variable domain, with the rest obtained from reference TRBV5-1 and TRBJ2-1, is as follows: KAGVTQTPRYLIKTRGQQVTLSCSPISGHRSVSWYQQTPGQGLQFLFEYFSETQRNKGNFPGRFSGRQFSNSRSEMNVSTLELGDSALYLCASSATQGGHEQFFGPGTRLTVL.

The chain links TRBV7-9 to TRBJ1-2, with D unresolved. V was shortened by 0 bases and J by 2 bases, with 13 bases between the two germline ends. From germline, CDR1 is SEHNR and CDR2 FQNEAQ (reference sequence). This CDR3 has 16 residues. CDR3 loop: CASSLALASGNYGYTF. The CDR3, as DNA: TGTGCCAGCAGCTTAGCGCTGGCCTCAGGAAACTATGGCTACACCTTC.

The chain is built from TRBV19 and TRBJ1-5; D remains ambiguous. CDR1 is LNHDA and CDR2 is SQIVND in the germline V gene (reference sequence). Trimming removed 1 base at V and 4 bases at J, with 8 bases between. This CDR3 region has 14 residues. This chain's CDR3 is CASSIALANQPQHF. The CDR3, as DNA: TGTGCCAGTAGTATAGCTTTAGCGAATCAGCCCCAGCATTTT. The full variable domain, its missing parts supplied by reference TRBV19 and TRBJ1-5, is DGGITQSPKYLFRKEGQNVTLSCEQNLNHDAMYWYRQDPGQGLRLIYYSQIVNDFQKGDIAEGYSVSREKKESFPLTVTSAQKNPTAFYLCASSIALANQPQHFGDGTRLSIL.

The V call is TRBV4-1, the J call TRBJ2-1, with 15 bases identical to TRBD2. The CDR3 sequence is 18 residues long. V trimming: 1 base; J trimming: 7 bases; junction bases outside the gene matches: 8. The germline V gene has CDR1 MGHRA and CDR2 YSYEKL. The CDR3 is CASSQVDMGLAGGNEQFF. CDR3 nucleotides: TGCGCCAGCAGCCAAGTTGATATGGGACTAGCGGGGGGTAATGAGCAGTTCTTC.

The J gene is TRBJ1-2, the V gene TRBV5-1; D is undetermined. Germline V CDR1 and CDR2: SGHRS, YFSETQ. V lost 0 bases and J 0 bases, leaving 9 bases between the germline ends. The CDR3 runs to 15 residues. The CDR3 protein is CASSLVPETNYGYTF. The CDR3 DNA reads as TGCGCCAGCAGCTTGGTTCCAGAAACTAACTATGGCTACACCTTC.

V is TRBV4-1 and J is TRBJ1-2; unclear D gene. Per germline, CDR1 MGHRA and CDR2 YSYEKL. V gave up 1 base and J gave up 5 bases, with 11 bases separating them. The CDR3 covers 14 residues. CDR3: CASSQAVGEYGYTF. DNA of the CDR3: TGCGCCAGCAGCCAAGCTGTCGGGGAATATGGCTACACCTTC.

This clone was observed a few times. V usage is TRBV10-3 and J usage is TRBJ2-1, with 7 bases that match TRBD2. Trimming removed 2 bases from V and 4 bases from J; junction bases left unmatched: 8. This CDR3 contains 16 residues. From germline, CDR1 is ENHRY and CDR2 SYGVKD. The DNA of the CDR3 is TGTGCCATCAGTGAGCGGGGGGTCGGGGGATACAATGAGCAGTTCTTC. Protein: CAISERGVGGYNEQFF.

The chain employs TRBV4-2 and TRBJ2-3; D is possibly TRBD2 (7 bases). The CDR3 has 14 amino acids. CDR1 and CDR2 (germline): LGHNA, YNFKEQ. Trimming cost V 4 bases and J 4 bases, with 12 bases left between them. CDR3 DNA: TGTGCCAGCAGCCGGGGCGGGGGCTCAGATACGCAGTATTTT. It encodes CASSRGGGSDTQYF.

This clone was counted once. This rearrangement joins TRBV4-1 to TRBJ1-4; TRBD1 matches at 10 bases. Trimming took 0 bases from V and 7 from J; bases not matched to a gene: 8. Germline V gene lookup returns CDR1 MGHRA and CDR2 YSYEKL. This CDR3 has 17 residues. CDR3 sequence: CASSQEGRGQGFEKLFF. CDR3 sequence (DNA): TGCGCCAGCAGCCAAGAAGGGAGGGGACAGGGGTTTGAAAAACTGTTTTTT.

V usage is TRBV5-1 and J usage is TRBJ2-7, with TRBD2 matching over 7 bases. This CDR3 region has 14 residues. V trimming: 0 bases; J trimming: 5 bases; junction bases outside the gene matches: 5. Germline V gene lookup returns CDR1 SGHRS and CDR2 YFSETQ. CDR3 sequence (DNA): TGCGCCAGCAGCTTGGGGGGAGGGCTCCACGAGCAGTACTTC. Protein: CASSLGGGLHEQYF.